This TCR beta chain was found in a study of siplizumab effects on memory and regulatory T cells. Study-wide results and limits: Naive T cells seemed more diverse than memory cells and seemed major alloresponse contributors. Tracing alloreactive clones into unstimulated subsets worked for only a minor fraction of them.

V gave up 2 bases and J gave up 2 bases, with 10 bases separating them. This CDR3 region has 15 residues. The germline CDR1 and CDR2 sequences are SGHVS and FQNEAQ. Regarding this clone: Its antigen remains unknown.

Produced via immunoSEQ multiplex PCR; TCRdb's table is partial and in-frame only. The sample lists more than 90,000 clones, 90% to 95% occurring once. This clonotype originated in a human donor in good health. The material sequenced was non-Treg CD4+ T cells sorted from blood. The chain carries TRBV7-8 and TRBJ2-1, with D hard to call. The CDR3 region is CASSLTHGPYNEQFF. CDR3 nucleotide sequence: TGTGCCAGCAGCTTAACTCATGGGCCCTACAATGAGCAGTTCTTC.